These 24 T cell receptor beta chains came from one sample sequenced in a study of T-cell memory formation after mild COVID-19. TCRdb independently ran MiXCR on the 5' RACE reads; one entry per CDR3 protein. The sample lists fewer than 250,000 distinct CDR3 sequences, less than 20% occurring once. Sequencing was done on a sample of PBMCs or a T cell subset sorted from them (not recorded which). These receptors were obtained from an adult woman who had mild COVID-19 (a few samples of this study predate the infection). Cell type and time point are not known.

This chain links TRBV2 with TRBJ2-3; 10 bases match TRBD1. With V trimmed by 6 bases and J by 3 bases, 6 bases remained unmatched. The CDR3 runs 15 residues. Germline values: CDR1 SNHLY, CDR2 FYNNEI. The CDR3 nucleotides read TGTGCCAGCAGCGGACAGGGGGTCTCAACAGATACGCAGTATTTT. It codes for CASSGQGVSTDTQYF.

The chain couples TRBV3-1 to TRBJ1-2; 9 positions agree with TRBD1. The CDR3 consists of 15 residues. CDR1 LGHDT and CDR2 YNNKEL come from the germline V gene (reference sequence). V dropped 3 bases and J dropped 6; count of bases not matched to a gene: 8. The CDR3 DNA reads as TGTGCCAGCAGCCACGGGACAGGGCCTTTGGATGGCTACACCTTC. Encoded protein: CASSHGTGPLDGYTF. The full variable domain, its missing parts supplied by reference TRBV3-1 and TRBJ1-2, is DTAVSQTPKYLVTQMGNDKSIKCEQNLGHDTMYWYKQDSKKFLKIMFSYNNKELIINETVPNRFSPKSPDKAHLNLHINSLELGDSAVYFCASSHGTGPLDGYTFGSGTRLTVV.

This chain joins TRBV12-3 or TRBV12-4 and TRBJ1-1; maybe TRBD1 (6 bases). The CDR3 runs 15 residues. V dropped 7 bases and J dropped 3 bases, with 18 bases sitting between them. The CDR3 sequence is CASTPGRGGYTEAFF. The CDR3 DNA is TGTGCCAGCACCCCCGGCAGGGGAGGATACACTGAAGCTTTCTTT.

There are many counts of this clonotype. Compared with germline, one end of the junction differs, possibly owing to a read error. The genes are TRBV5-1 and TRBJ2-3; D uncertain. Germline V gene data show CDR1 as SGHRS and CDR2 as YFSETQ. This CDR3 has 12 amino acids. The CDR3 DNA reads as TGTGCCAGCAGTCCGGGCACAGATACGCAGTATTTT. Translation: CASSPGTDTQYF.

This clonotype was found a few times. The CDR3 reads CASSVTGTESYGYTF. The DNA for the CDR3 is TGTGCCAGCAGCGTGACCGGGACAGAAAGCTATGGCTACACCTTC. The V and J genes are TRBV11-2 and TRBJ1-2, with 7 bases lining up with TRBD1. Germline V gives CDR1 SGHAT, CDR2 FQNNGV. The CDR3 has 15 residues. Trimming at V came to 5 bases and at J to 4 bases, leaving 10 bases not matched to a gene.

This sequence joins TRBV2 and TRBJ1-6, with unresolved D. Germline V lookup: CDR1 SNHLY, CDR2 FYNNEI. The CDR3 runs to 14 residues. Deletions cut 4 bases from V and 6 bases from J, with 10 bases between. The CDR3 DNA is TGTGCCAGCAGTGGGGCCTGGGGTAATTCACCCCTCCACTTT. Its protein is CASSGAWGNSPLHF.

This clonotype was seen a few times. The V and J genes are TRBV20-1 and TRBJ1-1, with 7 bases matching TRBD1. Germline values: CDR1 DFQATT, CDR2 SNEGSKA (reference sequence). After removal of 0 bases from V and 1 base from J, the junction contained 11 bases not matched to a gene. CDR3 length: 17 residues. The CDR3, as DNA: TGCAGTGCTAGAGATCGTTGGACAGGCCGTACGAACACTGAAGCTTTCTTT. As protein: CSARDRWTGRTNTEAFF.

This clonotype was found a few times. The chain recombines TRBV19 with TRBJ1-5; TRBD1 matches 7 bases. CDR1 is LNHDA, CDR2 SQIVND, per germline (reference sequence). V shed 5 bases, J shed 1 base, and the junction held 5 bases outside the gene matches. This CDR3 comprises 15 residues. The CDR3 region is CASSRTGTSNQPQHF. CDR3 in DNA: TGTGCCAGTAGTCGGACAGGTACGAGCAATCAGCCCCAGCATTTT.

The table lists this clonotype with a few counts. V usage is TRBV18 and J usage is TRBJ2-7; a weak D match, TRBD2 (6 bases). CDR3 size: 15 residues. Germline V gives CDR1 KGHSH, CDR2 LQKENI. V lost 0 bases, J lost 1 base, and 10 bases lay in between. The CDR3 coding sequence is TGTGCCAGCTCACCACCTTCCCGGGGGTCCTACGAGCAGTACTTC. Its translation is CASSPPSRGSYEQYF.

The chain couples TRBV29-1 to TRBJ1-1; D uncertain. Germline V lookup: CDR1 SQVTM, CDR2 ANQGSEA. CDR3 length: 10 amino acids. Deletions cut 5 bases from V and 3 bases from J, with 4 bases between. The CDR3 DNA reads TGCAGCGTTTTAGACACTGAAGCTTTCTTT. The encoded protein is CSVLDTEAFF.

This clonotype was seen more than once but under ten times. J is TRBJ2-1 and V is TRBV6-2 or TRBV6-3; 8 bases are shared with TRBD2. The CDR3 totals 21 residues. Germline lookup yields CDR1 MNHEY and CDR2 SVGEGT. Trimming at V came to 5 bases and at J to 0 bases, leaving 21 bases not matched to a gene. The CDR3, as DNA: TGTGCCAGCAGTCGGCACCGCAGTTACGGAGTAGCGGGAACCTCCTACAATGAGCAGTTCTTC. It codes for CASSRHRSYGVAGTSYNEQFF.

This chain connects TRBV12-3 or TRBV12-4 to TRBJ2-7; TRBD1 aligns across 8 bases. With V trimmed by 9 bases and J by 1 base, 2 bases remained unmatched. This CDR3 is 12 amino acids long. CDR3 amino acids: CASNRGSYEQYF. CDR3 sequence (DNA): TGTGCCAGTAACAGGGGGTCCTACGAGCAGTACTTC.

This clonotype appeared a few times. V and J are TRBV6-5 and TRBJ2-1, with TRBD2 matching 10 bases. CDR3 size: 19 residues. Trimming took 7 bases from V and 0 from J; bases not matched to a gene: 15. The germline V gene has CDR1 MNHEY and CDR2 SVGAGI. In DNA, the CDR3 is TGTGCCAGCAATCCCCTAGCTCTACGACTAGCGGGCTCCTACAATGAGCAGTTCTTC. Protein sequence: CASNPLALRLAGSYNEQFF.

Many counts were recorded for this clonotype. The rearrangement links TRBV7-2 to TRBJ2-7; 8 nucleotides match TRBD2. Trimming cost V 1 base and J 3 bases; bases outside gene matches: 2. Germline CDR1 reads SGHTA; CDR2 reads FQGNSA. This CDR3 has 14 residues. The CDR3 nucleotides are TGTGCCAGCAGCTTAGTCACTAGCGGCTACGAGCAGTACTTC. Translation: CASSLVTSGYEQYF.

This clonotype was recorded at least ten times. V is TRBV3-1 and J is TRBJ2-1, with 7 bases lining up with TRBD1. Germline V CDR1 and CDR2: LGHDT, YNNKEL (reference sequence). V was clipped by 4 bases and J by 0 bases; unmatched bases: 3. The CDR3 sequence is 15 residues long. The CDR3 loop is CASSLRGLSYNEQFF. The CDR3 DNA is TGTGCCAGCAGCCTGAGGGGGCTCTCCTACAATGAGCAGTTCTTC.

This clonotype was found many times. V gene TRBV12-3 or TRBV12-4 combines with J gene TRBJ1-5; 7 nucleotides align to TRBD1. Trimming cost V 7 bases and J 4 bases; bases outside gene matches: 7. The CDR3 contains 14 residues. DNA for the CDR3: TGTGCCAGCACCAGAGGGACAGAAAATCAGCCCCAGCATTTT. Translation gives CASTRGTENQPQHF.

This clonotype was seen ten or more times. This chain connects TRBV6-5 to TRBJ2-3; possible D gene TRBD1, 6 bases. The CDR3 sequence is 15 residues long. Germline V gives CDR1 MNHEY, CDR2 SVGAGI. The V gene lost 7 bases and the J gene lost 1 base, with 15 bases spanning the gap. This chain's CDR3 is CASTPRQGRTDTQYF. The CDR3 DNA reads TGTGCCAGCACCCCTCGGCAGGGGCGCACAGATACGCAGTATTTT.

This clonotype has more than one count but fewer than ten. This chain links TRBV29-1 with TRBJ2-3; tentatively, D is TRBD1 (6 bases). From germline, CDR1 is SQVTM and CDR2 ANQGSEA. The V end lost 8 bases, the J end lost 4 bases, and 16 bases lay between the germline ends. The CDR3 extends over 13 amino acids. The CDR3 nucleotides are TGCAGCTCCCTCAGGGGAAGGGCAGATACGCAGTATTTT. Its protein product is CSSLRGRADTQYF.

The chain joins TRBV20-1 to TRBJ1-4; D remains unclear. The CDR3 is 13 amino acids. Trimming left V 6 bases short and J 0 bases short, with 8 bases between. Germline assignment: CDR1 DFQATT and CDR2 SNEGSKA (reference sequence). The CDR3, as DNA: TGCAGTGCGGCAGTTGCAACTAATGAAAAACTGTTTTTT. Its translation: CSAAVATNEKLFF.

This clonotype was observed a handful of times. The chain couples TRBV29-1 to TRBJ2-5, with D hard to call. From germline, CDR1 is SQVTM and CDR2 ANQGSEA. The CDR3 length is 11 residues. Deletions cut 6 bases from V and 4 bases from J, with 9 bases between. CDR3 protein: CSVDMPETQYF. CDR3 sequence (DNA): TGCAGCGTAGACATGCCAGAGACCCAGTACTTC.

This clonotype appeared many times. The J gene is TRBJ2-2, the V gene TRBV18; 8 nucleotides line up with TRBD1. V was clipped by 4 bases and J by 3 bases; unmatched bases: 4. CDR1 is KGHSH, CDR2 LQKENI, per germline. CDR3 length: 15 residues. For the CDR3, the DNA is TGTGCCAGCTCACGTACAGGGGGATACACCGGGGAGCTGTTTTTT. Translation gives CASSRTGGYTGELFF.

This sequence joins TRBV3-1 and TRBJ1-2, with D possibly being TRBD1 (5 bases). This CDR3 spans 14 amino acids. In germline, CDR1 is LGHDT, CDR2 YNNKEL (reference sequence). V shed 0 bases and J shed 5 bases, with 10 bases lying between them. CDR3 residues: CASSQEAGRYGYTF. The CDR3 bases are TGTGCCAGCAGCCAAGAGGCAGGGAGGTATGGCTACACCTTC. Variable domain in full (rest from reference TRBV3-1 and TRBJ1-2): DTAVSQTPKYLVTQMGNDKSIKCEQNLGHDTMYWYKQDSKKFLKIMFSYNNKELIINETVPNRFSPKSPDKAHLNLHINSLELGDSAVYFCASSQEAGRYGYTFGSGTRLTVV.

This clonotype appeared a few times. The chain couples TRBV5-1 to TRBJ1-2; a weak D match, TRBD1 (5 bases). The CDR3 is 16 amino acids. Trimming took 4 bases from V and 10 from J, leaving 26 bases between them. In germline, CDR1 is SGHRS, CDR2 YFSETQ. CDR3 loop: CASSRGTAEGSAHYTF. Here the CDR3 DNA reads TGCGCCAGCAGCCGAGGGACCGCGGAGGGATCTGCTCACTACACCTTC.

There are a few counts of this clonotype. Here the CDR3 reads CASTKGSAGYEQYF. The CDR3 nucleotides read TGTGCCAGCACCAAGGGGTCCGCTGGATACGAGCAGTACTTC. The V call is TRBV6-6, the J call TRBJ2-7; weak D call: TRBD1 (5 bases). The germline V gene has CDR1 MNHNY and CDR2 SVGAGI (reference sequence). This CDR3 region has 14 residues. V was trimmed by 7 bases and J by 4 bases, leaving 17 bases between them.